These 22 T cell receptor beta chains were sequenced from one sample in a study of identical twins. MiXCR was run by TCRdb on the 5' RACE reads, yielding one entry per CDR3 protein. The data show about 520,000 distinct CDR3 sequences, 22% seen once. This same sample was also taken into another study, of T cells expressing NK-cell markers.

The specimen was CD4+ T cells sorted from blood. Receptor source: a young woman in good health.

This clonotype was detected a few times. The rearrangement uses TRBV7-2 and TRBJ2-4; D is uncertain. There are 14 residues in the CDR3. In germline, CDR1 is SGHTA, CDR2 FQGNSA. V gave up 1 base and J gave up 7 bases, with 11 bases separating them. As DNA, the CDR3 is TGTGCCAGCAGCTTAGTGGGCTCAGCGAACATTCAGTACTTC. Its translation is CASSLVGSANIQYF.

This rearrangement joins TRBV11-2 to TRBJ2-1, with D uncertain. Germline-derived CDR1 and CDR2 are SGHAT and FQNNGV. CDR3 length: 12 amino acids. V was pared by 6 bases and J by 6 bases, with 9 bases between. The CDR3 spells CASRRGVNEQFF. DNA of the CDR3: TGTGCCAGCAGACGCGGTGTCAATGAGCAGTTCTTC.

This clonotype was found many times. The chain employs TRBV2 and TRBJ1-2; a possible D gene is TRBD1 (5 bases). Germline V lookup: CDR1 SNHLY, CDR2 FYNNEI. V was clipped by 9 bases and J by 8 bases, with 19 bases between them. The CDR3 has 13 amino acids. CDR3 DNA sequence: TGTGCCAGTTTCGGGCAGGGACGTGTAGGCTACACCTTC. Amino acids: CASFGQGRVGYTF.

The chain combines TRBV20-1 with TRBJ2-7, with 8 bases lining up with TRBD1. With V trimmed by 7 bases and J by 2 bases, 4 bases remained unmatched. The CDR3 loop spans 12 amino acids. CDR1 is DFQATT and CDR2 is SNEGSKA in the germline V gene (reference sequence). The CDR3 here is CSVGQEPYEQYF. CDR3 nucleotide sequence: TGCAGTGTGGGACAGGAACCCTACGAGCAGTACTTC.

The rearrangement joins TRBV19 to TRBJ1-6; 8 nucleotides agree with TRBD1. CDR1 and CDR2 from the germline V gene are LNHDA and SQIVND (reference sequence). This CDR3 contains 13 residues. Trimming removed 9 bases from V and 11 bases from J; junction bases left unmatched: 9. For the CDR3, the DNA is TGTGCCAGCAATGGACAGGGCAAGGCACCCCTCCACTTT. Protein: CASNGQGKAPLHF.

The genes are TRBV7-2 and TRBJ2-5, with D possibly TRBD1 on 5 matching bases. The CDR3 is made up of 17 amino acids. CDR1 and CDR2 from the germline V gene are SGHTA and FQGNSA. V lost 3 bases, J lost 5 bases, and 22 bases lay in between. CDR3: CASSLDTAYNPRETQYF. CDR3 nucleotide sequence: TGTGCCAGCAGCTTGGACACCGCCTACAACCCCCGGGAGACCCAGTACTTC.

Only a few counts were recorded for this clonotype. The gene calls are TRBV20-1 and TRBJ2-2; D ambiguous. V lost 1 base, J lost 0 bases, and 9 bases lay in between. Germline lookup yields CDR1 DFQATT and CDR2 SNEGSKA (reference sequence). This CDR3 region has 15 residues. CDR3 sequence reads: CSARGQESNTGELFF. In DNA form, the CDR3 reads TGCAGTGCTAGAGGGCAGGAATCGAACACCGGGGAGCTGTTTTTT.

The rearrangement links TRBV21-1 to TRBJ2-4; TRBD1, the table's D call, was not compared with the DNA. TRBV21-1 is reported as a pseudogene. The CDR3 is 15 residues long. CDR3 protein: CASSNRDRVLNIQYF. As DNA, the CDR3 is TGTGCCAGCAGCAACCGGGACAGGGTATTGAACATTCAGTACTTC.

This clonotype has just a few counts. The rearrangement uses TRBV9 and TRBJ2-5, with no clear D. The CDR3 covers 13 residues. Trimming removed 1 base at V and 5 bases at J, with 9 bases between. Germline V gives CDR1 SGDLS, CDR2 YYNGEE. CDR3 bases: TGTGCCAGCAGCGTAAAACTCGGGGAGACCCAGTACTTC. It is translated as CASSVKLGETQYF.

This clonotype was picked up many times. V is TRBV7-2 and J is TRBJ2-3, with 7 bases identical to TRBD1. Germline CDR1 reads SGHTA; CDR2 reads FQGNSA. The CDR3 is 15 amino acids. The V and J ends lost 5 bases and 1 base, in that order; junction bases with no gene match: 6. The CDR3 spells CASSLQGPGTDTQYF. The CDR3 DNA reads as TGTGCCAGCAGCCTACAGGGGCCTGGCACAGATACGCAGTATTTT. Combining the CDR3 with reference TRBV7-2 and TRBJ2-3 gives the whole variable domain GAGVSQSPSNKVTEKGKDVELRCDPISGHTALYWYRQSLGQGLEFLIYFQGNSAPDKSGLPSDRFSAERTGGSVSTLTIQRTQQEDSAVYLCASSLQGPGTDTQYFGPGTRLTVL.

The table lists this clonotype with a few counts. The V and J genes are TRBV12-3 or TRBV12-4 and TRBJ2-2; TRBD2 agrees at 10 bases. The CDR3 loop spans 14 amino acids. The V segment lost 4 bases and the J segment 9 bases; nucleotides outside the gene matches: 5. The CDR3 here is CASSSASGSWELFF. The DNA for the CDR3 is TGTGCCAGCAGTTCCGCTAGCGGGAGTTGGGAGCTGTTTTTT.

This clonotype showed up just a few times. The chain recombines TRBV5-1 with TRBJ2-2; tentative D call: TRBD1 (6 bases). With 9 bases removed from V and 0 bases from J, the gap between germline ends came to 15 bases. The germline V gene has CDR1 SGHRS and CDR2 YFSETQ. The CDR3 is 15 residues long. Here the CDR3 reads CATHPGTPNTGELFF. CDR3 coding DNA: TGCGCCACCCACCCCGGGACACCGAACACCGGGGAGCTGTTTTTT.

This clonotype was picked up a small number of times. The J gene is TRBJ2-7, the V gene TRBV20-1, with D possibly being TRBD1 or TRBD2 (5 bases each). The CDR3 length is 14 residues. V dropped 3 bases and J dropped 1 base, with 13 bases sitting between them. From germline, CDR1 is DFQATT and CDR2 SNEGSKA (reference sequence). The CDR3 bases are TGCAGTGCTAGGTACCTGGGACGGTCCTACGAGCAGTACTTC. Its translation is CSARYLGRSYEQYF.

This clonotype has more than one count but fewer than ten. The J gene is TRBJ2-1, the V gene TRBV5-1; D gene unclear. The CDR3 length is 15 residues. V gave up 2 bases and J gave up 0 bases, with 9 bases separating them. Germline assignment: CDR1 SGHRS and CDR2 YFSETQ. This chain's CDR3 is CASSLTAYSYNEQFF. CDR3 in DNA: TGCGCCAGCAGCTTAACGGCTTACTCCTACAATGAGCAGTTCTTC.

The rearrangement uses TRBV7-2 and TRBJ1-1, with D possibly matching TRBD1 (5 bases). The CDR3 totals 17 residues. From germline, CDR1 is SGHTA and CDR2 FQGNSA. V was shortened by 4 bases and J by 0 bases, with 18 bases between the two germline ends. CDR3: CASSSVGGLMMNTEAFF. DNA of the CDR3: TGTGCCAGCAGCTCTGTGGGGGGACTAATGATGAACACTGAAGCTTTCTTT.

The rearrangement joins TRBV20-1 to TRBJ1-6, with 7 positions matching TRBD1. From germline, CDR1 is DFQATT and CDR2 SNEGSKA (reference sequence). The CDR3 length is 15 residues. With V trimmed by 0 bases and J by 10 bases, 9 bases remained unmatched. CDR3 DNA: TGCAGTGCTAGAGACTATATCAGGGGGGACTCACCCCTCCACTTT. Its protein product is CSARDYIRGDSPLHF.

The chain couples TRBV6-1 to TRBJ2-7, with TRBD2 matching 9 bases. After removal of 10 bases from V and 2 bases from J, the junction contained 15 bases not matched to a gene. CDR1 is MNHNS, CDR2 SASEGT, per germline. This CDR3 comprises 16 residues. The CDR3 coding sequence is TGTGCCACCGCCCCCGGGCCTAGCGGGGCTGCCTACGAGCAGTACTTC. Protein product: CATAPGPSGAAYEQYF.

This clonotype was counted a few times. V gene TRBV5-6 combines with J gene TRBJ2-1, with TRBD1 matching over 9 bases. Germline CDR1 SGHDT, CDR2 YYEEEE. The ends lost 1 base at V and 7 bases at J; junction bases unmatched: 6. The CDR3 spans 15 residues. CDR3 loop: CASSLTGGVGNEQFF. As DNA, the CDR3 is TGTGCCAGCAGCTTGACAGGGGGCGTAGGAAATGAGCAGTTCTTC. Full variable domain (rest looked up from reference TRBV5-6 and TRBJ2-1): DAGVTQSPTHLIKTRGQQVTLRCSPKSGHDTVSWYQQALGQGPQFIFQYYEEEERQRGNFPDRFSGHQFPNYSSELNVNALLLGDSALYLCASSLTGGVGNEQFFGPGTRLTVL.

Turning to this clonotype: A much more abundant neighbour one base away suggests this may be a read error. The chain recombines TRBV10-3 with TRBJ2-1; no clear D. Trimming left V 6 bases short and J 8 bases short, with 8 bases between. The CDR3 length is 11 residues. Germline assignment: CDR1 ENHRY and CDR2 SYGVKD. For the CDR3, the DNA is TGTGCCATCAGCCAACGGGATGAGCAGTTCTTC. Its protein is CAISQRDEQFF.

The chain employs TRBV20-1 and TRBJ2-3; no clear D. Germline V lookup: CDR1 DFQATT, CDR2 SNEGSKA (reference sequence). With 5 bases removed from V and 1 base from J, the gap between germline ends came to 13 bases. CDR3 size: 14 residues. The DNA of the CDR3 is TGCAGTGCTTCCCCTATGAATCGCACAGATACGCAGTATTTT. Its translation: CSASPMNRTDTQYF.

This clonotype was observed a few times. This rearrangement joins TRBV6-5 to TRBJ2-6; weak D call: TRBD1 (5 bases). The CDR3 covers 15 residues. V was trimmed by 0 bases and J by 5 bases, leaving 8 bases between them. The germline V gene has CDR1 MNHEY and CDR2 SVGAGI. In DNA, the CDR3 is TGTGCCAGCAGTTACTCCCAGGGCTGGGCCAACGTCCTGACTTTC. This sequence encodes CASSYSQGWANVLTF.

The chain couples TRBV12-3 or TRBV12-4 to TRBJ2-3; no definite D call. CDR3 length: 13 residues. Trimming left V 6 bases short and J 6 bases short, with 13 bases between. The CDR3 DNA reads TGTGCCAGCAGCCCCATTTCCCGCGATACGCAGTATTTT. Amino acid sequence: CASSPISRDTQYF.